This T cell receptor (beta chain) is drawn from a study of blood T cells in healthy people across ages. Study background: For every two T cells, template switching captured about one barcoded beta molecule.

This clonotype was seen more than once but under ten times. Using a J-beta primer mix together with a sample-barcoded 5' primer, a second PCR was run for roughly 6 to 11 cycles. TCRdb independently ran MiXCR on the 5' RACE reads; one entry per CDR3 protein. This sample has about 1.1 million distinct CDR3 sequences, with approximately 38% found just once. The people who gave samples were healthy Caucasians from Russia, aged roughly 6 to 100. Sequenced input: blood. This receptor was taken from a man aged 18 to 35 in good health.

The CDR3, as DNA: TGTGCCAGCAGTTACCAGGCAGAAAACTATGGCTACACCTTC. As protein: CASSYQAENYGYTF. The chain joins TRBV6-5 to TRBJ1-2; D remains ambiguous. The germline V gene encodes CDR1 MNHEY and CDR2 SVGAGI. This CDR3 comprises 14 residues. Trimming left V 2 bases short and J 2 bases short, with 9 bases between.